The sequence of this TCR beta chain was determined in a study of blood T cell repertoires in COVID-19. This clone is classed as medium-sized. As handled by the study authors: Reference gene primer amplification in the assay estimated nucleated cell counts. TCRdb's copy holds only in-frame clones and misses some; the assay was immunoSEQ multiplex PCR. Clone size and the V and J calls come from that table; the DNA yielded D and trimming. The data show roughly 55,000 clones, more than 60% seen once. This receptor was taken from a human donor with active or convalescent COVID-19. The donor label of this sample is uncertain. The sequencing sample was made of peripheral blood.

Here the CDR3 reads CASSPPLIGVTEQYF. CDR3 DNA: TGTGCCAGCAGTCCACCACTCATCGGTGTCACCGAGCAGTACTTC. V usage is TRBV2 and J usage is TRBJ2-7; D remains ambiguous. This CDR3 spans 15 amino acids. Germline assignment: CDR1 SNHLY and CDR2 FYNNEI. The V and J ends lost 5 bases and 6 bases respectively, with 20 bases between them.